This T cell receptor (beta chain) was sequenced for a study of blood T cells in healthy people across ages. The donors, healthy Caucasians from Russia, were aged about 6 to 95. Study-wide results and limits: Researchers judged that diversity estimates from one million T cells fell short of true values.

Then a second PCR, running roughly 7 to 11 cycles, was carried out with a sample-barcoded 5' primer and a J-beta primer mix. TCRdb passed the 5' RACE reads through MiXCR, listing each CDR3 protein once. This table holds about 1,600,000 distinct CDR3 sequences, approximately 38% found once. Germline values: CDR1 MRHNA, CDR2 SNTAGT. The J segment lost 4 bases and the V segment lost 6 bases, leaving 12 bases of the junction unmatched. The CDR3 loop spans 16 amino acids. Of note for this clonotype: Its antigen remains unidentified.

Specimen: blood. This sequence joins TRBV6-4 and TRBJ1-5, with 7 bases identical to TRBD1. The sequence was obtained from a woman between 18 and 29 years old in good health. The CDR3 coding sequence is TGTGCCAGCAGCCAAGACCCGGAGGGGGCTAATCAGCCCCAGCATTTT. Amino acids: CASSQDPEGANQPQHF.